This passage covers 27 T cell receptor beta chains from one sample sequenced in a study of shared clonotypes between healthy human individuals. Repertoires were generated with immunoSEQ multiplex PCR, while TCRdb's copy carries only in-frame clones and drops some. Of approximately 2.5 million clones listed, roughly 92% were seen once; the top ten hold roughly 0.13%. The sample comprised naive CD4+ T cells sorted from blood. Specified subset: CD45RA+ positively selected. The receptors were gathered from a man younger than 35 in good health.

The rearrangement joins TRBV5-4 to TRBJ2-7; a weak D match, TRBD2 (5 bases). Germline V CDR1 and CDR2: SGHNT, YYREEE (reference sequence). CDR3 length: 14 residues. V was shortened by 2 bases and J by 4 bases, with 13 bases between the two germline ends. This CDR3 reads CASSFSRTGYEQYF. The CDR3 nucleotides read TGTGCCAGCAGCTTCTCCCGGACGGGGTACGAGCAGTACTTC.

This rearrangement joins TRBV1 to TRBJ2-7. TRBV1 is assigned pseudogene status. The CDR3 covers 14 residues. The CDR3 region has the DNA TGCACCAGCAGCCTCTCGAACGGTAGGATCGAGCAGTACTTC. Protein product: CTSSLSNGRIEQYF.

With regard to this clone: Other DNA sequences in the same sample also yield this CDR3. The rearrangement uses TRBV7-2 and TRBJ2-7; TRBD2 matches 10 bases. Germline V gene sequence: CDR1 SGHTA, CDR2 FQGNSA. J gave up 4 bases and V 4 bases, and 4 bases lay outside the gene matches. This CDR3 has 14 amino acids. The CDR3: CASSYGTSAYEQYF. CDR3 DNA sequence: TGTGCCAGCAGCTATGGGACTAGCGCTTACGAGCAGTACTTC.

The count of this clone is one. The gene calls are TRBV5-6 and TRBJ1-6; 10 bases map to TRBD1. The V gene end was trimmed by 4 bases and the J gene end by 0 bases; junction bases not matched to a gene: 10. This CDR3 has 19 residues. The germline V gene encodes CDR1 SGHDT and CDR2 YYEEEE. Here the CDR3 DNA reads TGTGCCAGCAGCCTAGACCGGGACAGGGGCTTCTCCTATAATTCACCCCTCCACTTT. Translating it yields CASSLDRDRGFSYNSPLHF.

The rearrangement links TRBV7-2 to TRBJ2-4; 9 positions match TRBD1. CDR3 size: 12 residues. The V gene's germline CDR1 is SGHTA and CDR2 FQGNSA. Trimming took 2 bases from V and 12 from J; bases not matched to a gene: 2. Written as DNA, the CDR3 is TGTGCCAGCAGCTTAAGGGACAGGGATCAGTACTTC. Protein sequence: CASSLRDRDQYF.

This chain connects TRBV6-1 to TRBJ1-1, with D unclear. The CDR3 length is 13 residues. Trimming left V 11 bases short and J 5 bases short, with 18 bases between. Germline loops: CDR1 MNHNS, CDR2 SASEGT. The CDR3 coding sequence is TGTGCCTCTATTCGTATTCCGGCGACTGAAGCTTTCTTT. It encodes CASIRIPATEAFF.

The genes are TRBV6-6 and TRBJ1-5; D not resolved. Germline loops: CDR1 MNHNY, CDR2 SVGAGI (reference sequence). Trimming took 5 bases from V and 4 from J, leaving 9 bases between them. The CDR3 runs to 13 residues. The CDR3 loop reads CASSPSWNQPQHF. CDR3 nucleotides: TGTGCCAGCAGTCCCTCATGGAATCAGCCCCAGCATTTT.

Here the CDR3 DNA reads TGTGCCAGCAGCCACAGGGGATTAGCCAAAAACATTCAGTACTTC. Residues: CASSHRGLAKNIQYF. The chain joins TRBV14 to TRBJ2-4; tentatively, D is TRBD1 (6 bases). Looked up from germline, CDR1 is SGHDN and CDR2 is FVKESK. The CDR3 runs to 15 residues. Trimming removed 3 bases from V and 0 bases from J, with 9 bases in between.

The chain links TRBV6-5 to TRBJ1-2; D gene unclear. Germline loops: CDR1 MNHEY, CDR2 SVGAGI. This CDR3 is built from 15 residues. The V gene lost 4 bases and the J gene lost 3 bases, with 15 bases spanning the gap. The CDR3 DNA reads TGTGCCAGCAGTTCTAACATACCGAGTCACTATGGCTACACCTTC. It yields the protein CASSSNIPSHYGYTF.

The chain couples TRBV19 to TRBJ1-2; a possible D gene is TRBD1 (6 bases). The CDR3 consists of 13 residues. Germline CDR1 and CDR2: LNHDA and SQIVND (reference sequence). The germline V and J ends were trimmed by 5 bases and 2 bases, with 9 bases remaining between them. CDR3 amino acids: CASSYQGNYGYTF. The CDR3 bases are TGTGCCAGTAGTTACCAGGGGAACTATGGCTACACCTTC.

This rearrangement joins TRBV27 to TRBJ2-3; the match to TRBD2 covers 16 bases. V lost 3 bases, J lost 2 bases, and 8 bases stayed unmatched. CDR3 length: 19 residues. CDR1 is MNHEY and CDR2 is SMNVEV in the germline V gene (reference sequence). In DNA, the CDR3 is TGTGCCAGCAGTTTGTATGGGACTAGCGGGGGGGCAAACACAGATACGCAGTATTTT. It encodes CASSLYGTSGGANTDTQYF.

This chain links TRBV14 with TRBJ1-6; 7 bases line up with TRBD1. The V and J ends lost 0 bases and 10 bases, in that order; junction bases with no gene match: 12. The length of the CDR3 is 17 residues. The V gene's germline CDR1 is SGHDN and CDR2 FVKESK. The CDR3 nucleotides read TGTGCCAGCAGCCAAGAAAATGGGGACAGTCGCAAGTCACCCCTCCACTTT. Translation: CASSQENGDSRKSPLHF.

The genes are TRBV7-9 and TRBJ2-3, with D hard to call. The CDR3 has 13 residues. Deletions cut 5 bases from V and 0 bases from J, with 6 bases between. Germline V CDR1 and CDR2: SEHNR, FQNEAQ (reference sequence). The chain's CDR3 is CASSQGSTDTQYF. The CDR3 DNA reads TGTGCCAGCAGCCAAGGTAGCACAGATACGCAGTATTTT.

Turning to this clone: Other DNA sequences from this sample encode an identical CDR3 as well. The chain carries TRBV5-1 and TRBJ1-2, with 9 bases fitting TRBD1. The CDR3 covers 12 residues. The germline gives CDR1 SGHRS, CDR2 YFSETQ. After removal of 5 bases from V and 8 bases from J, the junction contained 4 bases not matched to a gene. CDR3 protein: CASSWDRDGYTF. For the CDR3, the DNA is TGCGCCAGCAGTTGGGACAGGGACGGCTACACCTTC. The full variable domain, rest sourced from reference TRBV5-1 and TRBJ1-2, is KAGVTQTPRYLIKTRGQQVTLSCSPISGHRSVSWYQQTPGQGLQFLFEYFSETQRNKGNFPGRFSGRQFSNSRSEMNVSTLELGDSALYLCASSWDRDGYTFGSGTRLTVV.

Concerning this clone: This specimen includes other DNA sequences encoding the same CDR3. The V gene is TRBV19, the J gene TRBJ1-1; D is perhaps TRBD1 (5 bases). The CDR3 extends over 13 amino acids. Trimming shortened V by 4 bases and J by 2 bases, and 8 bases separated the two germline ends. Per germline, CDR1 LNHDA and CDR2 SQIVND (reference sequence). The CDR3 protein is CASSSGGNTEAFF. CDR3 in DNA: TGTGCCAGTAGTAGCGGGGGAAACACTGAAGCTTTCTTT.

The chain couples TRBV6-6 to TRBJ2-3; D unresolved. With 0 bases removed from V and 3 bases from J, the gap between germline ends came to 13 bases. Per germline, CDR1 MNHNY and CDR2 SVGAGI (reference sequence). This CDR3 spans 16 amino acids. As DNA, the CDR3 is TGTGCCAGCAGTTACTCAGGGCGGCAAGGGACAGATACGCAGTATTTT. Its translation is CASSYSGRQGTDTQYF.

The V gene is TRBV6-5, the J gene TRBJ2-7, with 8 nucleotides matching TRBD2. Per germline, CDR1 MNHEY and CDR2 SVGAGI. Losses at the gene ends were 9 bases for V and 9 bases for J; bases not matched to a gene: 16. The CDR3 has 14 residues. This CDR3 is CASTRGREARRQYF. Here the CDR3 DNA reads TGTGCCAGTACTCGGGGGCGGGAGGCTCGTCGGCAGTACTTC.

V and J are TRBV11-2 and TRBJ1-1, with 10 bases fitting TRBD1. Unmatched junction bases numbered 2, after V lost 4 bases and J lost 6 bases. The CDR3 is 13 residues long. CDR1 is SGHAT, CDR2 FQNNGV, per germline. The CDR3 coding sequence is TGTGCCAGCAGCTGGGACAGGGGCGCTGAAGCTTTCTTT. This codes for CASSWDRGAEAFF. The variable domain in full, completed from reference TRBV11-2 and TRBJ1-1, reads EAGVAQSPRYKIIEKRQSVAFWCNPISGHATLYWYQQILGQGPKLLIQFQNNGVVDDSQLPKDRFSAERLKGVDSTLKIQPAKLEDSAVYLCASSWDRGAEAFFGQGTRLTVV.

This sequence joins TRBV5-4 and TRBJ2-5; possibly TRBD2 for D (6 bases). This CDR3 contains 14 residues. CDR1 and CDR2 (germline): SGHNT, YYREEE (reference sequence). Trimming left V 3 bases short and J 3 bases short, with 12 bases between. The CDR3 coding sequence is TGTGCCAGCAGCTCGGGAGAAGGGGAAGAGACCCAGTACTTC. As protein: CASSSGEGEETQYF.

V usage is TRBV11-2 and J usage is TRBJ1-6; 7 bases agree with TRBD1. The germline V gene encodes CDR1 SGHAT and CDR2 FQNNGV. There are 16 residues in the CDR3. Trimming took 5 bases from V and 7 from J; bases not matched to a gene: 11. The CDR3 DNA reads as TGTGCCAGCAGCCTACAAGTCACAGGGGAGAATTCACCCCTCCACTTT. Translation: CASSLQVTGENSPLHF.

This chain joins TRBV5-1 and TRBJ1-2; D is unresolved. The germline CDR1 and CDR2 sequences are SGHRS and YFSETQ. V shed 0 bases and J shed 5 bases, with 11 bases lying between them. The CDR3 is 14 amino acids. CDR3 amino acids: CASSLGTPGYGYTF. CDR3 bases: TGCGCCAGCAGCTTGGGGACCCCTGGGTATGGCTACACCTTC.

This chain joins TRBV5-1 and TRBJ2-3; 11 bases are shared with TRBD2. This CDR3 region has 16 residues. In germline, CDR1 is SGHRS, CDR2 YFSETQ. V shed 5 bases and J 6 bases; nucleotides not matched to a gene: 11. CDR3 amino acids: CASSTLAGGPGDTQYF. The CDR3 nucleotides are TGCGCCAGCAGTACTTTAGCGGGAGGGCCAGGGGATACGCAGTATTTT. Looking up the rest from reference TRBV5-1 and TRBJ2-3 gives the full variable domain: KAGVTQTPRYLIKTRGQQVTLSCSPISGHRSVSWYQQTPGQGLQFLFEYFSETQRNKGNFPGRFSGRQFSNSRSEMNVSTLELGDSALYLCASSTLAGGPGDTQYFGPGTRLTVL.

This chain uses TRBV7-2 with TRBJ2-2; no reliable D call. V lost 5 bases and J lost 7, with 8 bases in between. Germline V gives CDR1 SGHTA, CDR2 FQGNSA. This CDR3 region has 12 residues. The CDR3 here is CASSPNHGELFF. CDR3 in DNA: TGTGCCAGCAGCCCTAACCACGGGGAGCTGTTTTTT.

J is TRBJ2-7 and V is TRBV30; D is unclear. There are 11 residues in the CDR3. Germline lookup yields CDR1 GTSNPN and CDR2 SVGIG (reference sequence). V lost 0 bases, J lost 9 bases, and 9 bases lay in between. In DNA form, the CDR3 reads TGTGCCTGGAGTGTCCAGTATGGGCAGTACTTC. Amino acids: CAWSVQYGQYF. The full variable domain, rest sourced from reference TRBV30 and TRBJ2-7, is SQTIHQWPATLVQPVGSPLSLECTVEGTSNPNLYWYRQAAGRGLQLLFYSVGIGQISSEVPQNLSASRPQDRQFILSSKKLLLSDSGFYLCAWSVQYGQYFGPGTRLTVT.

With respect to this clone: The sample has other DNA sequences that encode this CDR3 too. In DNA form, the CDR3 reads TGTGCCAGCAGTGTGAACACTGAAGCTTTCTTT. This encodes CASSVNTEAFF. The chain combines TRBV6-1 with TRBJ1-1; no firm D call. CDR1 is MNHNS, CDR2 SASEGT, per germline. V dropped 4 bases and J dropped 0 bases, with 0 bases sitting between them. The CDR3 covers 11 residues.

Points on this clone: Additional DNA sequences in this sample encode the identical CDR3. The rearrangement uses TRBV30 and TRBJ2-5; TRBD2 aligns across 13 bases. The V gene's germline CDR1 is GTSNPN and CDR2 SVGIG (reference sequence). There are 14 residues in the CDR3. V gave up 1 base and J gave up 5 bases; unmatched junction bases: 1. The chain's CDR3 is CAWSEGLAGETQYF. CDR3 DNA sequence: TGTGCCTGGAGTGAGGGACTAGCGGGGGAGACCCAGTACTTC.

The chain is built from TRBV7-2 and TRBJ2-7; D might be TRBD1 (6 bases). The CDR3 has 15 amino acids. V was cut by 1 base and J by 7 bases, with 17 bases left in between. Germline V gene data show CDR1 as SGHTA and CDR2 as FQGNSA. This CDR3 is CASSLDPQGSREQYF. For the CDR3, the DNA is TGTGCCAGCAGCTTAGACCCACAGGGCTCCAGGGAGCAGTACTTC.